Listed here are 21 T cell receptor beta chains from one sample, sequenced in a study of blood T cell repertoires in COVID-19. Method: immunoSEQ multiplex PCR; TCRdb's copy keeps in-frame clones and lacks some. The sample holds around 70,000 clones, over 70% seen once. Material for sequencing was peripheral blood. Every receptor here comes from a human donor in a cohort sampled during active COVID-19.

This clone was counted a few times. The genes are TRBV11-1 and TRBJ2-2; 9 bases line up with TRBD1. V shed 6 bases and J 6 bases; nucleotides not matched to a gene: 8. Germline V gene data show CDR1 as SGHAT and CDR2 as FQDESV (reference sequence). The CDR3 runs to 15 residues. Written as DNA, the CDR3 is TGTGCCAGCAGGGGGGACAGGGAAAGCGCCGGGGAGCTGTTTTTT. Translating it yields CASRGDRESAGELFF.

The V gene is TRBV29-1, the J gene TRBJ2-1; 10 nucleotides agree with TRBD2. V lost 6 bases and J lost 7; bases outside the gene matches: 15. Germline assignment: CDR1 SQVTM and CDR2 ANQGSEA. The CDR3 spans 16 residues. The CDR3 here is CSVQFQLAGGRNEQFF. In DNA, the CDR3 is TGCAGCGTCCAATTTCAGTTAGCGGGAGGCCGGAATGAGCAGTTCTTC.

This chain links TRBV4-3 with TRBJ2-1; 8 nucleotides match TRBD2. The ends lost 4 bases at V and 6 bases at J; junction bases unmatched: 17. Germline V CDR1 and CDR2: LGHNA, YSLEER. This CDR3 spans 18 amino acids. CDR3 in amino acids: CASSRIVKAAGASNEQFF. The CDR3 nucleotides read TGCGCCAGCAGCCGCATCGTAAAGGCAGCGGGGGCATCCAATGAGCAGTTCTTC.

The rearrangement joins TRBV6-6 to TRBJ1-1; no firm D call. The V gene lost 5 bases and the J gene lost 3 bases, with 16 bases spanning the gap. This CDR3 contains 15 residues. Germline values: CDR1 MNHNY, CDR2 SVGAGI (reference sequence). The CDR3 DNA sequence: TGTGCCAGCAGTCTCCTCAGTGCCAGGCACACTGAAGCTTTCTTT. Protein: CASSLLSARHTEAFF.

The chain links TRBV7-9 to TRBJ2-1, with 13 bases fitting TRBD2. This CDR3 is built from 16 residues. Germline CDR1 and CDR2: SEHNR and FQNEAQ (reference sequence). Trimming took 5 bases from V and 7 from J; bases not matched to a gene: 8. For the CDR3, the DNA is TGTGCCAGCAGCCCTCCGGGACTAGCGGGACAGAATGAGCAGTTCTTC. Its protein is CASSPPGLAGQNEQFF.

The gene calls are TRBV7-9 and TRBJ1-5, with 7 bases aligning to TRBD1. The CDR3 sequence is 12 residues long. Unmatched junction bases numbered 3, after V lost 4 bases and J lost 9 bases. Germline CDR1 and CDR2: SEHNR and FQNEAQ (reference sequence). CDR3 sequence: CASSSTGRPQHF. In nucleotides, the CDR3 is TGTGCCAGCAGCTCGACAGGGAGGCCCCAGCATTTT.

The chain couples TRBV7-9 to TRBJ2-7; 11 bases fit TRBD1. The CDR3 runs 16 residues. Trimming cost V 5 bases and J 5 bases; bases outside gene matches: 11. The germline gives CDR1 SEHNR, CDR2 FQNEAQ (reference sequence). The CDR3 region has the DNA TGTGCCAGCAGCCCTCCCAGGACAGGGGGCCGGGACGAGCAGTACTTC. Residues: CASSPPRTGGRDEQYF.

The chain employs TRBV28 and TRBJ1-1, with 11 bases lining up with TRBD1. The CDR3 runs to 14 residues. Trimming cost V 11 bases and J 0 bases; bases outside gene matches: 5. Per germline, CDR1 MDHEN and CDR2 SYDVKM. CDR3 loop: CAVGQGAVNTEAFF. The DNA for the CDR3 is TGTGCCGTAGGACAGGGGGCCGTGAACACTGAAGCTTTCTTT.

This clone was detected only once. The rearrangement uses TRBV30 and TRBJ2-7, with TRBD1 matching 9 bases. CDR3 length equals 15 residues. With V trimmed by 5 bases and J by 1 base, 9 bases remained unmatched. Germline CDR1 is GTSNPN and CDR2 is SVGIG (reference sequence). CDR3 in DNA: TGTGCCTGGGAACCGGGACAGGGACGGTCCTACGAGCAGTACGTC. Its translation is CAWEPGQGRSYEQYV.

V and J are TRBV28 and TRBJ2-1, with TRBD2 matching over 7 bases. The CDR3 has 15 amino acids. The V and J ends lost 7 bases and 6 bases, in that order; junction bases with no gene match: 12. Looked up from germline, CDR1 is MDHEN and CDR2 is SYDVKM. The DNA for the CDR3 is TGTGCCAGCATGAGGGCTGGACTAGTATCCAATGAGCAGTTCTTC. It codes for CASMRAGLVSNEQFF.

The chain uses TRBV19 and TRBJ2-1; perhaps TRBD2 as D (6 bases). The CDR3 runs to 13 residues. Germline V gene data show CDR1 as LNHDA and CDR2 as SQIVND (reference sequence). Trimming cost V 5 bases and J 8 bases, with 13 bases left between them. In DNA, the CDR3 is TGTGCCAGTAGTGTTACTAGCAAATATGAGCAGTTCTTC. Translating it yields CASSVTSKYEQFF.

This clone was observed a single time. The rearrangement uses TRBV5-6 and TRBJ2-7; D not resolved. This CDR3 region has 13 residues. The V gene lost 0 bases and the J gene lost 0 bases, with 4 bases spanning the gap. The V gene's germline CDR1 is SGHDT and CDR2 YYEEEE. The CDR3 protein is CASSLVSSYEQYV. In DNA form, the CDR3 reads TGTGCCAGCAGCTTGGTGAGCTCCTACGAGCAGTACGTC.

This clone occurred a few times. This chain links TRBV7-3 with TRBJ2-1; weak D call: TRBD2 (7 bases). CDR3 length: 15 residues. V lost 5 bases and J 9 bases, leaving 20 bases between the germline ends. Per the germline V gene, CDR1 is SGHTA and CDR2 is FQGTGA. The CDR3 sequence is CASSPRGGGPTEQFF. The CDR3 bases are TGTGCCAGCAGCCCACGGGGCGGGGGCCCTACTGAGCAGTTCTTC.

This clone has only a few counts. V gene TRBV12-3 or TRBV12-4 combines with J gene TRBJ1-5, with D perhaps matching TRBD1 (5 bases). V lost 6 bases to trimming and J lost 2 bases, with 8 bases between them. The CDR3 has 13 residues. CDR3 sequence: CASSQQGNQPQHF. In nucleotides, the CDR3 is TGTGCCAGCAGCCAACAGGGCAATCAGCCCCAGCATTTT.

This clone was detected once. The rearrangement links TRBV5-4 to TRBJ2-2; tentative D call: TRBD1 (5 bases). The CDR3 extends over 13 amino acids. The germline gives CDR1 SGHNT, CDR2 YYREEE (reference sequence). Deletions cut 0 bases from V and 5 bases from J, with 5 bases between. CDR3 residues: CASSLGQTGELFF. The DNA of the CDR3 is TGTGCCAGCAGCTTGGGACAGACCGGGGAGCTGTTTTTT.

This chain links TRBV18 with TRBJ1-1, with TRBD1 as a possible D gene (6 bases). The length of the CDR3 is 13 residues. CDR1 and CDR2 (germline): KGHSH, LQKENI. V was cut by 8 bases and J by 2 bases, with 12 bases left in between. The CDR3 here is CASDLQGNTEAFF. CDR3 sequence (DNA): TGTGCCAGCGACCTACAGGGAAACACTGAAGCTTTCTTT.

The chain joins TRBV6-5 to TRBJ2-1; 8 positions agree with TRBD1. J was trimmed by 4 bases and V by 2 bases; bases with no gene match: 4. The CDR3 contains 15 residues. The V gene's germline CDR1 is MNHEY and CDR2 SVGAGI. The CDR3 sequence is CASSYDRGAYNEQFF. CDR3 coding DNA: TGTGCCAGCAGTTACGACAGGGGCGCTTACAATGAGCAGTTCTTC.

The chain carries TRBV29-1 and TRBJ2-3; D is unresolved. Germline V lookup: CDR1 SQVTM, CDR2 ANQGSEA. The germline V and J ends were trimmed by 5 bases and 0 bases, with 15 bases remaining between them. This CDR3 has 15 amino acids. CDR3 in DNA: TGCAGCGTTCTTGCAATCCGCGGCAGCACAGATACGCAGTATTTT. Its translation: CSVLAIRGSTDTQYF.

The chain has TRBV27 and TRBJ1-2; a possible D gene is TRBD1 (5 bases). The V and J ends lost 6 bases and 8 bases respectively, with 16 bases between them. CDR3 size: 13 residues. Germline CDR1 and CDR2: MNHEY and SMNVEV (reference sequence). CDR3 sequence (DNA): TGTGCCAGCAGAGCCCTTACCGGGGGAGGCTACACCTTC. This codes for CASRALTGGGYTF.

V gene TRBV6-2 or TRBV6-3 combines with J gene TRBJ2-2, with a weak D call TRBD2 (6 bases). Trimming removed 5 bases at V and 0 bases at J, with 13 bases between. There are 16 residues in the CDR3. The germline V gene has CDR1 MNHEY and CDR2 SVGEGT. The CDR3 loop is CASSPGVAANTGELFF. The CDR3 DNA reads as TGTGCCAGCAGTCCGGGGGTAGCGGCGAACACCGGGGAGCTGTTTTTT.

Only a few counts were recorded for this clone. The V call is TRBV4-1, the J call TRBJ1-3, with D tentatively TRBD1 (5 bases). Germline V CDR1 and CDR2: MGHRA, YSYEKL. Trimming took off 0 bases at V and 0 bases at J, with 9 bases between the two ends. The CDR3 sequence is 16 residues long. CDR3 coding DNA: TGCGCCAGCAGCCAAGATGTCGGGGGCTCTGGAAACACCATATATTTT. Protein: CASSQDVGGSGNTIYF.